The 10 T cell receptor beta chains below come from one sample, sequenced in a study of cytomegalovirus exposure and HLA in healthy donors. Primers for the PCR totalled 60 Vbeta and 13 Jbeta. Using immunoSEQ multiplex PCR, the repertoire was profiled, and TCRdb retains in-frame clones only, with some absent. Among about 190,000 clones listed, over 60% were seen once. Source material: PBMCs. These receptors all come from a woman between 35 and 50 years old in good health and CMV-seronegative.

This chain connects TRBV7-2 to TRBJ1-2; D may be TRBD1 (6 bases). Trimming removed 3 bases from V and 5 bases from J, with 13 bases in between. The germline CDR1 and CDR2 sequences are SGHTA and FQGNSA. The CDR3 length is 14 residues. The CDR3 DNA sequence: TGTGCCAGCAGCTTCTTACAGGGAACGTATGGCTACACCTTC. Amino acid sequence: CASSFLQGTYGYTF.

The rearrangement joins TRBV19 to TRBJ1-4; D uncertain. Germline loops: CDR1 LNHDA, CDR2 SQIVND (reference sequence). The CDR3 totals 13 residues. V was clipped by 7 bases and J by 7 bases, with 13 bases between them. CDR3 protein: CASKRVDGEKLFF. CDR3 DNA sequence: TGTGCCAGTAAGCGGGTCGACGGTGAAAAACTGTTTTTT.

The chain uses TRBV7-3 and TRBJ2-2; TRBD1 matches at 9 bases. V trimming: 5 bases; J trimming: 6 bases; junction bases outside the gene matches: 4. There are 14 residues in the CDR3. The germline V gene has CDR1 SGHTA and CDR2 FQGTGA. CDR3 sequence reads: CASSPGTGSGELFF. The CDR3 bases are TGTGCCAGCAGCCCCGGGACAGGGTCCGGGGAGCTGTTTTTT.

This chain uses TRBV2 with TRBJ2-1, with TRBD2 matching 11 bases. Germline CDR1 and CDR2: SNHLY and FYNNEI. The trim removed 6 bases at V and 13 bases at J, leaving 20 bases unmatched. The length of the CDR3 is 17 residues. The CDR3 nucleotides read TGTGCCAGCAGGACACGCCCGGGACTAGCGGCCGTAAGTTCTCAGTTCTTC. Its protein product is CASRTRPGLAAVSSQFF.

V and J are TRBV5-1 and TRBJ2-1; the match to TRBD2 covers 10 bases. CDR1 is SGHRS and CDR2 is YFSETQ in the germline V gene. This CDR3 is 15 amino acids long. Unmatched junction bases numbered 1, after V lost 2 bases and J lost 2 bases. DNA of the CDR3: TGCGCCAGCAGCTTTCTAGCGGGAGCCTACAATGAGCAGTTCTTC. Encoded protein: CASSFLAGAYNEQFF.

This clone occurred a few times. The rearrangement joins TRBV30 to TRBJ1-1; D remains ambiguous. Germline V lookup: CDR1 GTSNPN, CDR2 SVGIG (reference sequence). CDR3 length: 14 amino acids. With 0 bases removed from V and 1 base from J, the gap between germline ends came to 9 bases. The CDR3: CAWSVSRRNTEAFF. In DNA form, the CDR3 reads TGTGCCTGGAGTGTAAGCAGGCGGAACACTGAAGCTTTCTTT.

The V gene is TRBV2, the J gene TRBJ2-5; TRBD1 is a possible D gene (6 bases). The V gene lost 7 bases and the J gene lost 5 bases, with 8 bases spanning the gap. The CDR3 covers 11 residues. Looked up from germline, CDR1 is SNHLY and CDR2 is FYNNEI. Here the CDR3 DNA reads TGTGCCAGCATGCAGGGGGAGACCCAGTACTTC. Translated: CASMQGETQYF.

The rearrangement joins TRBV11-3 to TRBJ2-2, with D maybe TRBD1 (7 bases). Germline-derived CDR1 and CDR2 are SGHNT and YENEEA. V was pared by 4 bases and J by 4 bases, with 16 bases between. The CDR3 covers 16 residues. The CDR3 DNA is TGTGCCAGCAGCTCCGGCCAGGGGGGTCCCACCGGGGAGCTGTTTTTT. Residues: CASSSGQGGPTGELFF.

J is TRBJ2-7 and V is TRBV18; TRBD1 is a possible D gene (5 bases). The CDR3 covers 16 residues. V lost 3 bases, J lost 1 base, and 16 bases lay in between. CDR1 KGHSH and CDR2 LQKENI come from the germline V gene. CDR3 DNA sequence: TGTGCCAGCTCACCGGGCGAGTCAAGGGGATCCTACGAGCAGTACGTC. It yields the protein CASSPGESRGSYEQYV.

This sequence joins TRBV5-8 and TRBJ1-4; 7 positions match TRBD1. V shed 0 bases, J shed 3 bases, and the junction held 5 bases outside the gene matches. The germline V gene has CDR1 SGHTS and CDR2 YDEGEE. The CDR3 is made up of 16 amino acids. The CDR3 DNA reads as TGTGCCAGCAGCTTGGCCAGAGGACAGGCTAATGAAAAACTGTTTTTT. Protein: CASSLARGQANEKLFF.